This entry concerns a single T cell receptor (beta chain). What it recognizes is unknown. The data were taken from a study of cytomegalovirus exposure and HLA in healthy donors. With 60 Vbeta and 13 Jbeta primers, the PCR was carried out. Clones were sequenced by immunoSEQ multiplex PCR, and TCRdb holds only the in-frame ones, with some missing. In the table there are some 130,000 clones, more than 80% of which are singletons. Whole-study findings and limits: Most TCR beta V segments were productive about 87% or about 30% of the time in an earlier analysis. Diagnosis of cytomegalovirus status made by the classifier reportedly showed high specificity and sensitivity. Excluded: some indistinguishable V segments such as TRBV6-2 and TRBV6-3. There were several of the most significant clusters that appeared linked to common viral pathogens in a later analysis.

Germline V gene lookup returns CDR1 SGHNT and CDR2 YYREEE (reference sequence). J was trimmed by 6 bases and V by 3 bases; bases with no gene match: 4. The CDR3 is 13 amino acids. The source is a man aged 25-45 years in good health and CMV-seronegative. V gene TRBV5-4 combines with J gene TRBJ1-1, with 8 bases aligning to TRBD1. Sequenced: PBMCs. The DNA of the CDR3 is TGTGCCAGCAGCTCGACGACAGGGGCTGAAGCTTTCTTT. Its translation is CASSSTTGAEAFF.